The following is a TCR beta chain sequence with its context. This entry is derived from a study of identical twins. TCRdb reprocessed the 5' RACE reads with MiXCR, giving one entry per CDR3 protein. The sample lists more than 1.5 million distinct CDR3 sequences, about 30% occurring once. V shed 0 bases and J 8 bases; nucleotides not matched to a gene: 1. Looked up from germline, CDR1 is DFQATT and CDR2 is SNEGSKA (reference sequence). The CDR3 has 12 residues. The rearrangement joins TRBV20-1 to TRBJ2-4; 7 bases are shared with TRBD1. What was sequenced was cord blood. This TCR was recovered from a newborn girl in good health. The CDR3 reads CSARDQGDIQYF. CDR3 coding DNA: TGCAGTGCTAGAGATCAGGGGGACATTCAGTACTTC.